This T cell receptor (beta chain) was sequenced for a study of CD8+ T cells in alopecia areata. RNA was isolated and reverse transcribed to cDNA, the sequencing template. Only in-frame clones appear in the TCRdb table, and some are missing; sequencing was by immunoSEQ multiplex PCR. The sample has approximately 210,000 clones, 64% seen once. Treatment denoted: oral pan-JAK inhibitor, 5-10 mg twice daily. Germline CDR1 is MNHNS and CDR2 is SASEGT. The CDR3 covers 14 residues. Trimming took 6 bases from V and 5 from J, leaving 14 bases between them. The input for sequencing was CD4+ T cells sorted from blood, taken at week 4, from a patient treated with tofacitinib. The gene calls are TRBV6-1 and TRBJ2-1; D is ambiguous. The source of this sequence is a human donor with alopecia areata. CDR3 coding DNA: TGTGCCAGCAGGATGCCCTATTCCAACAATGAGCAGTTCTTC. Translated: CASRMPYSNNEQFF.